A single T cell receptor beta chain is shown here with its context. The antigen is unknown. The sample contains more than one DNA sequence encoding this CDR3. The sample comes from a study of pediatric ulcerative colitis. Findings of the study overall: Clonal expansions reduced rectal repertoire diversity in acute severe colitis. Repertoires came from total lymphocyte DNA, so rare subsets like regulatory T cells may be missed.

One to two pinch biopsies were taken from the rectum during colonoscopy. Sequencing used immunoSEQ multiplex PCR; TCRdb keeps in-frame clones, though not all of them. Of fewer than 12,000 clones in the sample, 82% were seen once. Trimming stripped 1 base from V and 4 bases from J, with 14 bases between. Germline CDR1 reads SGHRS; CDR2 reads YFSETQ. The CDR3 is 15 amino acids. The sample taken for sequencing was gut tissue. The sequence was collected from a girl aged 10 to 17 who was a control in a study of pediatric ulcerative colitis. The V gene is TRBV5-1, the J gene TRBJ2-5; D unresolved. CDR3 protein: CASSLNRKDVETQYF. The CDR3 DNA follows: TGCGCCAGCAGCTTGAACCGAAAGGATGTAGAGACCCAGTACTTC. The full variable domain, rest sourced from reference TRBV5-1 and TRBJ2-5, is KAGVTQTPRYLIKTRGQQVTLSCSPISGHRSVSWYQQTPGQGLQFLFEYFSETQRNKGNFPGRFSGRQFSNSRSEMNVSTLELGDSALYLCASSLNRKDVETQYFGPGTRLLVL.